The subject of this entry is one TCR beta chain. The antigen is undetermined. The record originates from a study of cytomegalovirus exposure and HLA in healthy donors. The primer mix had 60 Vbeta and 13 Jbeta primers. TCRdb's table, derived via immunoSEQ multiplex PCR, lists solely in-frame clones and lacks some. The sample lists 200,000 to 250,000 clones; 82% were seen once. After removal of 3 bases from V and 4 bases from J, the junction contained 4 bases not matched to a gene. The length of the CDR3 is 15 residues. The germline V gene has CDR1 MGHRA and CDR2 YSYEKL. Whole-study findings and limits: Among TCR beta chains of equal frequency, HLA-associated ones were more clonally expanded in a later analysis. Published work reported that the classifier diagnosed cytomegalovirus status with high specificity and sensitivity. Analyzed later, association rates of TCRs varied across HLA loci, with DRB1 most and HLA-C fewest.

The rearrangement links TRBV4-1 to TRBJ2-1; 9 positions agree with TRBD2. What was sequenced was PBMCs. The sequence came from a middle-aged woman in good health and CMV-seropositive. The CDR3 DNA reads as TGCGCCAGCAGCCAGGGTAGCGGGGGATACAATGAGCAGTTCTTC. As protein: CASSQGSGGYNEQFF.